These T cell receptor beta chains were read from a single sample in a study of T cell repertoires in urothelial bladder cancer. Profiling relied on immunoSEQ multiplex PCR, and the TCRdb table lists in-frame clones only, not all of them. Among around 12,000 clones listed, 68% were seen once. Input material: tumor-infiltrating cells from bladder cancer. The receptors originated from a human donor with a benign inflammatory bladder lesion. CDR3s include the opening cysteine and the closing phenylalanine or tryptophan.

TRBJ2-3 14 TRBV6-5 CASRPDLGTDTQYF
TRBJ1-2 15 TRBV10-3 CAISEPGQGQDGYTF
TRBJ1-2 14 TRBV5-8 CASSLGTANYGYTF
TRBJ2-1 19 TRBV5-1 CASSLALGSVWESYNEQFF
TRBJ1-1 15 TRBV25-1 CASSESGDLNTEAFF
TRBJ2-7 13 TRBV6-1 CASSTGQFYEQYF
TRBJ1-1 17 TRBV5-1 CASSFPRGGRRNTEAFF
TRBJ2-7 14 TRBV9 CASSVGPGLYEQYF
TRBJ2-7 12 TRBV27 CASSRGFYEQYF
TRBJ2-1 15 TRBV6-5 CASSNRDRGVYEQFF
TRBJ2-7 14 TRBV5-4 CASSFGDRGYEQYF
TRBJ2-3 15 TRBV19 CASSIPGTGKDTQYF
TRBJ2-2 16 TRBV23-1 CASSSSGKGGTGELFF
TRBJ2-2 15 TRBV19 CASRQGTGWDGELFF
TRBJ2-7 12 TRBV27 CASSLSGYEQYF
TRBJ2-1 16 TRBV27 CASSLSAGGSYNEQFF
TRBJ2-2 15 TRBV15 CATSREGLNTGELFF
TRBJ2-1 15 TRBV5-1 CASSLKLAANNEQFF
TRBJ1-2 15 TRBV2 CASSPKDSPNYGYTF
TRBJ2-1 17 TRBV4-1 CASSQDEGLAGGDEQFF
TRBJ2-7 14 TRBV9 CASSPRSATYEQYF
TRBJ1-5 15 TRBV5-1 CASSLGPEGNQPQHF
TRBJ2-5 14 TRBV5-6 CASNAGTSEETQYF
TRBJ2-7 12 TRBV7-9 CASSFLGDEQYF
TRBJ2-5 13 TRBV7-7 CASSFQGRETQYF
TRBJ2-1 15 TRBV11-3 CASSFGTALYNEQFF
TRBJ2-2 14 TRBV5-1 CASSAGANTGELFF
TRBJ2-2 16 TRBV11-3 CASSPLGTANTGELFF
TRBJ1-1 14 TRBV11-1 CASSLTRGATEAFF
TRBJ2-3 13 TRBV5-1 CASSRVEGDTQYF
TRBJ1-1 12 TRBV14 CASSRGGFEAFF
TRBJ2-2 13 TRBV5-8 CASNVLNTGELFF
TRBJ2-5 15 TRBV5-1 CASSFLGLAEETQYF
TRBJ2-7 14 TRBV15 CATSRVNRIYEQYF
TRBJ2-3 14 TRBV2 CASSEARALAGGSF
TRBJ2-3 16 TRBV5-6 CASSLDRAGFTDTQYF
TRBJ2-4 16 TRBV28 CASIPAGLTAGNIQYF
TRBJ2-1 16 TRBV6-5 CASSYSGRGPYNEQFF
TRBJ2-3 15 TRBV10-3 CAIGRGTGFTDTQYF
TRBJ2-1 16 TRBV5-4 CASSQKQGGAGNEQFF
TRBJ1-2 13 TRBV7-9 CASSWDANYGYTF
TRBJ2-3 19 TRBV11-2 CASSPLDFGLAGEADTQYF
TRBJ2-7 15 TRBV27 CASRHRGQGSYEQYF
TRBJ2-3 15 TRBV19 CASSLGQVSTDTQYF
TRBJ1-6 13 TRBV30 CAWSTAYNSPLHF
TRBJ1-6 12 TRBV9 CASEGDNSPLHF
TRBJ1-3 16 TRBV4-2 CASSQDLGSSGNTIYF
TRBJ2-1 16 TRBV11-2 CASSLNRPGVGNEQFF
TRBJ2-1 12 TRBV7-8 CASSLNHNEQFF
TRBJ2-1 16 TRBV5-6 CASSLQGAGVNNEQFF
TRBJ2-7 14 TRBV7-8 CASSLAAAGREQYF
TRBJ1-4 18 TRBV10-3 CAISESRDLRSGGEKLFF
TRBJ2-7 13 TRBV9 CASSIWDVDQQYF
TRBJ2-7 15 TRBV7-8 CASSLPLAGGYEQYF
TRBJ2-1 14 TRBV5-1 CASSLDSSYNEQFF
TRBJ2-1 15 TRBV10-3 CAIRSGGSSYNEQFF
TRBJ2-7 18 TRBV6-1 CASSERRDLSRRSYEQYF
TRBJ1-1 14 TRBV18 CASSPSKENTEAFF
TRBJ1-6 16 TRBV6-4 CASSDGPGAGNSPLHF
TRBJ2-2 15 TRBV7-3 CASSYAGGDSGELFF